A selection of T cell receptor beta chains follows, all from one sample in a study of OX40 agonist ivuxolimab in advanced cancers. The method was immunoSEQ multiplex PCR; TCRdb's version includes in-frame clones alone and lacks a portion of them. The profile shows 40,000 to 50,000 clones, 80% of them singletons. The sequenced sample was CD4+ or CD8+ T cells sorted from blood, obtained in a trial of the OX40 agonist ivuxolimab. Source of these receptors: an adult with an advanced solid tumor such as melanoma, head and neck, liver or kidney cancer. Both conserved end residues are part of each CDR3. Each record gives: V gene, clone size, D gene, J gene, CDR3 protein, CDR3 DNA. D genes are given only for firm matches. Clone size, where shown, is once, few, many, or a class for clones that have expanded.

>TRBV18|-|-|TRBJ1-1
CASSPQDGYTEAFF
TGTGCCAGCTCACCCCAGGATGGCTACACTGAAGCTTTCTTT
>TRBV6-5|-|-|TRBJ2-1
CASSDGRGGVVFF
TGTGCCAGCAGCGATGGACGAGGTGGGGTCGTGTTCTTC
>TRBV6-1|-|TRBD2|TRBJ2-3
CASSKGLAGDLKDTQYF
TGTGCCAGCAGTAAAGGACTAGCGGGAGACCTGAAGGATACGCAGTATTTT
>TRBV28|-|-|TRBJ1-5
CASSFNDLGSNQPQHF
TGTGCCAGCAGTTTTAACGACCTCGGGAGCAATCAGCCCCAGCATTTT
>TRBV28|-|-|TRBJ1-5
CASSLWDTSNQPQHF
TGTGCCAGCAGTTTATGGGACACGAGCAATCAGCCCCAGCATTTT
>TRBV28|-|-|TRBJ1-1
CASTRGTEAFF
TGTGCCAGCACCAGGGGTACTGAAGCTTTCTTT
>TRBV7-9|-|-|TRBJ1-1
CASTLSGNTEAFF
TGTGCCAGCACCTTAAGTGGGAACACTGAAGCTTTCTTT
>TRBV6-5|-|TRBD1|TRBJ1-4
CASSFKPGQGMEKLFF
TGTGCCAGCAGTTTCAAACCGGGACAGGGAATGGAAAAACTGTTTTTT
>TRBV25-1|once|-|TRBJ2-7
CASSSPGPSEQYF
TGTGCCAGCAGTTCACCGGGTCCTAGCGAGCAGTACTTC
>TRBV6-5|once|-|TRBJ2-7
CASSYSRAGTYEQYF
TGTGCCAGCAGTTACTCCCGGGCAGGAACCTACGAGCAGTACTTC
>TRBV4-3|-|-|TRBJ2-7
CASSLASRGPYEQYF
TGCGCCAGCAGCCTAGCTTCGCGGGGTCCCTACGAGCAGTACTTC
>TRBV7-6|-|-|TRBJ2-4
CASSLDSRVGNIQYF
TGTGCCAGCAGCTTAGACAGTCGGGTTGGAAACATTCAGTACTTC
>TRBV11-2|-|-|TRBJ1-1
CASSPRLATEAFF
TGTGCCAGCAGCCCCCGGTTGGCCACTGAAGCTTTCTTT
>TRBV19|-|-|TRBJ2-1
CASRRGQSSYNEQFF
TGTGCCAGTCGCCGGGGGCAGAGCTCCTACAATGAGCAGTTCTTC
>TRBV10-3|-|-|TRBJ2-2
CAISGGQYQTGELFF
TGTGCCATCAGTGGCGGACAGTATCAGACCGGGGAGCTGTTTTTT
>TRBV21-1|-|-|TRBJ1-4
CASSKVGIILEREKLFF
TGTGCCAGCAGCAAAGTTGGGATCATCCTGGAGCGGGAAAAACTGTTTTTT
>TRBV4-3|-|-|TRBJ2-1
CASSQVSGGTNEQFF
TGCGCCAGCAGCCAAGTGTCAGGGGGGACCAATGAGCAGTTCTTC
>TRBV10-3|-|TRBD1|TRBJ2-2
CAISSDRGGYTGELFF
TGTGCCATCAGCTCGGACAGGGGAGGGTACACCGGGGAGCTGTTTTTT
>TRBV10-3|-|-|TRBJ2-7
CAISDDQGTAQQYF
TGTGCCATCAGTGATGATCAGGGGACGGCCCAGCAGTACTTC
>TRBV5-1|-|TRBD1|TRBJ2-1
CASSLAGGNNEQFF
TGCGCCAGCAGCTTGGCAGGGGGTAACAATGAGCAGTTCTTC
>TRBV5-1|-|TRBD2|TRBJ2-1
CASSFLAGGGEQFF
TGCGCCAGCAGCTTCCTAGCGGGAGGAGGTGAGCAGTTCTTC
>TRBV10-3|-|-|TRBJ2-1
CAISVGGTTEQFF
TGTGCCATCAGTGTTGGTGGGACGACTGAGCAGTTCTTC
>TRBV5-1|-|TRBD1|TRBJ2-2
CASSRDRSSGTGELFF
TGCGCCAGCAGCAGGGACAGGAGCTCGGGCACCGGGGAGCTGTTTTTT
>TRBV5-4|-|TRBD1|TRBJ2-7
CASSLGTRTGTYEQYF
TGTGCCAGCAGCTTGGGTACTCGGACAGGTACTTACGAGCAGTACTTC
>TRBV5-4|-|TRBD1|TRBJ1-2
CASSLDRGNYGYTF
TGTGCCAGCAGCTTGGACAGGGGAAACTATGGCTACACCTTC
>TRBV19|-|-|TRBJ2-5
CASRPNRGGQETQYF
TGTGCCAGTAGGCCCAACAGGGGAGGCCAAGAGACCCAGTACTTC
>TRBV19|-|-|TRBJ1-4
CASSSGTAGEKLFF
TGTGCCAGTAGTAGTGGGACGGCTGGTGAAAAACTGTTTTTT
>TRBV5-1|-|TRBD2|TRBJ2-7
CASSLASGSQYEQYF
TGCGCCAGCAGCTTGGCTAGCGGGAGTCAGTACGAGCAGTACTTC
>TRBV10-1|-|-|TRBJ2-7
CASSEGTANFYEQYF
TGCGCCAGCAGTGAGGGGACCGCCAATTTCTACGAGCAGTACTTC
>TRBV28|-|TRBD1|TRBJ1-2
CASSKSLGQPYGYTF
TGTGCCAGCAGTAAATCGTTGGGACAGCCCTATGGCTACACCTTC
>TRBV30|-|-|TRBJ1-1
CAWSRERAALNTEAFF
TGTGCCTGGAGCAGGGAGAGGGCTGCTTTGAACACTGAAGCTTTCTTT
>TRBV27|-|-|TRBJ1-1
CASSLVPRGPNTEAFF
TGTGCCAGCAGTTTAGTGCCCCGCGGACCGAACACTGAAGCTTTCTTT
>TRBV4-1|-|TRBD1|TRBJ2-1
CASSQDNAGTGGLKQFF
TGCGCCAGCAGCCAAGATAACGCCGGGACAGGTGGGTTAAAGCAGTTCTTC
>TRBV2|-|-|TRBJ2-1
CASSEELMGGNEQFF
TGTGCCAGCAGTGAGGAACTTATGGGCGGAAATGAGCAGTTCTTC
>TRBV5-1|-|-|TRBJ1-2
CASSLGQALGYTF
TGCGCCAGCAGCTTGGGGCAGGCCCTGGGCTACACCTTC
>TRBV5-8|-|-|TRBJ2-6
CASSLAGAGANVLTF
TGTGCCAGCAGCTTGGCGGGTGCCGGGGCCAACGTCCTGACTTTC
>TRBV27|-|TRBD1|TRBJ2-3
CASTKTGGVTDTQYF
TGTGCCAGCACTAAAACAGGGGGCGTCACAGATACGCAGTATTTT
>TRBV28|-|-|TRBJ1-1
CASSLIKNTEAFF
TGTGCCAGCAGTTTGATAAAGAACACTGAAGCTTTCTTT
>TRBV11-3|-|TRBD2|TRBJ2-1
CASSLGLAGVHNEQFF
TGTGCCAGCAGCTTGGGTCTAGCGGGAGTCCACAATGAGCAGTTCTTC
>TRBV11-2|-|-|TRBJ2-5
CASSLGGRSSQETQYF
TGTGCCAGCAGCTTAGGGGGGAGGTCATCTCAAGAGACCCAGTACTTC
>TRBV5-4|-|-|TRBJ1-1
CASSWDFGGASTEAFF
TGTGCCAGCAGCTGGGACTTTGGGGGGGCGAGCACTGAAGCTTTCTTT
>TRBV30|-|-|TRBJ1-1
CAWSILSGTEAFF
TGTGCCTGGAGCATACTGTCGGGGACTGAAGCTTTCTTT
>TRBV6-6|-|TRBD1|TRBJ1-6
CASSYGQGANSPLHF
TGTGCCAGCAGTTACGGACAGGGTGCGAATTCACCCCTCCACTTT
>TRBV6-5|-|-|TRBJ1-5
CASSPDLGQPQHF
TGTGCCAGCAGCCCGGACTTAGGCCAGCCCCAGCATTTT
>TRBV19|-|-|TRBJ1-5
CASSIDRRGQPQHF
TGTGCCAGTAGTATAGATCGGCGGGGTCAGCCCCAGCATTTT
>TRBV28|-|-|TRBJ1-4
CASSTLFEKLFF
TGTGCCAGCAGTACCCTTTTCGAAAAACTGTTTTTT
>TRBV7-2|-|-|TRBJ1-5
CASSPRSGGYQPQHF
TGTGCCAGCAGCCCCCGCAGTGGTGGGTATCAGCCCCAGCATTTT
>TRBV7-3|-|TRBD1|TRBJ2-5
CASSLRGTGGETQYF
TGTGCCAGCAGCTTAAGGGGGACAGGGGGTGAGACCCAGTACTTC
>TRBV6-5|-|TRBD1|TRBJ2-7
CASNRQGVSYEQYF
TGTGCCAGCAACCGACAGGGCGTCTCCTACGAGCAGTACTTC
>TRBV4-3|-|TRBD1|TRBJ1-1
CASSQDPPGQAISRRGTEAFF
TGCGCCAGCAGCCAAGATCCCCCGGGACAGGCGATATCGAGGAGGGGCACTGAAGCTTTCTTT
>TRBV30|-|TRBD2|TRBJ2-2
CAWSSRGSGTAVTGELFF
TGTGCCTGGAGCTCTCGGGGTAGCGGGACGGCTGTCACCGGGGAGCTGTTTTTT